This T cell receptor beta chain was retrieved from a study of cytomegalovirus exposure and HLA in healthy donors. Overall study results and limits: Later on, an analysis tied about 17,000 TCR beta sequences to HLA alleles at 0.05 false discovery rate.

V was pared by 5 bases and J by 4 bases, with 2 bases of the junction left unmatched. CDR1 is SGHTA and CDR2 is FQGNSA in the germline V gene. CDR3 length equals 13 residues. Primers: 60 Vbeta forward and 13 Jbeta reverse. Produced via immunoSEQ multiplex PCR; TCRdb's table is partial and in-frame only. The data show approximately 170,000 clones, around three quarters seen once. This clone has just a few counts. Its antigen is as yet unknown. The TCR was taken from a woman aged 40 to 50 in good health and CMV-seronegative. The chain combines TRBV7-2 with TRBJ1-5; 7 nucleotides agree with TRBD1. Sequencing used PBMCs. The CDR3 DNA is TGTGCCAGCAGCGCGGACAGGAATCAGCCCCAGCATTTT. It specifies CASSADRNQPQHF. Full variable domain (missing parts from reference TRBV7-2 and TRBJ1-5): GAGVSQSPSNKVTEKGKDVELRCDPISGHTALYWYRQSLGQGLEFLIYFQGNSAPDKSGLPSDRFSAERTGGSVSTLTIQRTQQEDSAVYLCASSADRNQPQHFGDGTRLSIL.